This passage covers 14 T cell receptor beta chains from one sample sequenced in a study of shared clonotypes between healthy human individuals. Profiled with immunoSEQ multiplex PCR; TCRdb holds only in-frame clones, not every one. The table lists over 1.4 million clones, approximately 97% of them singletons. The sample was naive CD4+ T cells sorted from blood. The subset denotes: CD45RA+ positively selected. Receptors were obtained from a man aged 25 to 45 in good health.

The chain links TRBV18 to TRBJ2-1; perhaps TRBD2 as D (6 bases). V gave up 2 bases and J gave up 4 bases, with 9 bases separating them. Germline CDR1 reads KGHSH; CDR2 reads LQKENI. CDR3 length: 14 residues. The chain's CDR3 is CASSPVGGYNEQFF. CDR3 nucleotide sequence: TGTGCCAGCTCACCAGTGGGAGGATACAATGAGCAGTTCTTC.

The chain couples TRBV5-1 to TRBJ2-3; unclear D gene. The CDR3 extends over 14 amino acids. Germline assignment: CDR1 SGHRS and CDR2 YFSETQ. V was trimmed by 5 bases and J by 1 base, leaving 11 bases between them. In DNA form, the CDR3 reads TGCGCCAGCAGTGAAGGGCCCGGCACAGATACGCAGTATTTT. It codes for CASSEGPGTDTQYF.

The chain uses TRBV28 and TRBJ2-1, with D possibly TRBD2 on 5 matching bases. The germline CDR1 and CDR2 sequences are MDHEN and SYDVKM. The ends were cut back, 10 bases at V and 5 bases at J, with 12 bases in the middle. This CDR3 region has 12 residues. This chain's CDR3 is CATNGIHNEQFF. CDR3 sequence (DNA): TGTGCCACCAACGGGATTCACAATGAGCAGTTCTTC.

V and J are TRBV2 and TRBJ2-5; TRBD2 matches 11 bases. CDR3 length: 15 amino acids. The trim removed 6 bases at V and 2 bases at J, leaving 5 bases unmatched. CDR1 is SNHLY, CDR2 FYNNEI, per germline. The CDR3 sequence is CASRGLAGWQETQYF. Here the CDR3 DNA reads TGTGCCAGCAGAGGACTAGCGGGCTGGCAAGAGACCCAGTACTTC.

This sequence joins TRBV7-6 and TRBJ1-1, with D perhaps TRBD1 (6 bases). V was shortened by 5 bases and J by 4 bases, with 20 bases between the two germline ends. CDR3 length: 16 residues. CDR1 is SGHVS, CDR2 FNYEAQ, per germline. Here the CDR3 reads CASSPSQGGAGTEAFF. The CDR3, as DNA: TGTGCCAGCAGCCCCTCACAGGGTGGAGCGGGCACTGAAGCTTTCTTT. Complete variable domain (other parts from reference TRBV7-6 and TRBJ1-1): GAGVSQSPRYKVTKRGQDVALRCDPISGHVSLYWYRQALGQGPEFLTYFNYEAQQDKSGLPNDRFSAERPEGSISTLTIQRTEQRDSAMYRCASSPSQGGAGTEAFFGQGTRLTVV.

This rearrangement joins TRBV5-1 to TRBJ2-6; no firm D call. Germline V lookup: CDR1 SGHRS, CDR2 YFSETQ. The CDR3 runs to 16 residues. Between the trimmed V and J ends, which lost 0 bases and 4 bases, there was a span of 11 bases. The CDR3: CASSLGISNGANVLTF. CDR3 sequence (DNA): TGCGCCAGCAGCTTGGGGATTTCGAACGGGGCCAACGTCCTGACTTTC.

This rearrangement joins TRBV5-1 to TRBJ1-2; 9 bases match TRBD1. Trimming cost V 4 bases and J 7 bases; bases outside gene matches: 11. The V gene's germline CDR1 is SGHRS and CDR2 YFSETQ. This CDR3 contains 15 residues. CDR3 residues: CASSPIAGTGSGYTF. The CDR3 bases are TGCGCCAGCAGCCCCATCGCCGGGACAGGGAGTGGCTACACCTTC. The full variable domain, with the rest looked up from reference TRBV5-1 and TRBJ1-2, is KAGVTQTPRYLIKTRGQQVTLSCSPISGHRSVSWYQQTPGQGLQFLFEYFSETQRNKGNFPGRFSGRQFSNSRSEMNVSTLELGDSALYLCASSPIAGTGSGYTFGSGTRLTVV.

The J gene is TRBJ2-1, the V gene TRBV9; 7 bases match TRBD1. The CDR3 runs to 15 residues. Trimming at V came to 5 bases and at J to 6 bases, leaving 11 bases not matched to a gene. CDR1 is SGDLS and CDR2 is YYNGEE in the germline V gene. The CDR3 region is CASSRRDSGFNEQFF. The CDR3 bases are TGTGCCAGCAGTCGAAGGGACAGTGGGTTCAATGAGCAGTTCTTC.

A single count supports this clone. The chain has TRBV18 and TRBJ2-5; D may be TRBD1 or TRBD2 (5 bases each). V lost 2 bases, J lost 3 bases, and 10 bases lay in between. The CDR3 is 14 amino acids. Per the germline V gene, CDR1 is KGHSH and CDR2 is LQKENI. The CDR3 here is CASSPFVGEETQYF. CDR3 DNA sequence: TGTGCCAGCTCACCATTCGTGGGGGAAGAGACCCAGTACTTC. The full variable domain, rest sourced from reference TRBV18 and TRBJ2-5, is NAGVMQNPRHLVRRRGQEARLRCSPMKGHSHVYWYRQLPEEGLKFMVYLQKENIIDESGMPKERFSAEFPKEGPSILRIQQVVRGDSAAYFCASSPFVGEETQYFGPGTRLLVL.

As concerns this clone: The sample holds other DNA sequences that translate to the same CDR3. The rearrangement links TRBV19 to TRBJ1-5, with a tentative D call TRBD1 (6 bases). This CDR3 contains 15 residues. The V gene lost 6 bases and the J gene lost 0 bases, with 12 bases spanning the gap. Looked up from germline, CDR1 is LNHDA and CDR2 is SQIVND (reference sequence). CDR3 DNA sequence: TGTGCCAGTAGCATCGGGGGGCTTAGCAATCAGCCCCAGCATTTT. It specifies CASSIGGLSNQPQHF. Looking up the rest from reference TRBV19 and TRBJ1-5 gives the full variable domain: DGGITQSPKYLFRKEGQNVTLSCEQNLNHDAMYWYRQDPGQGLRLIYYSQIVNDFQKGDIAEGYSVSREKKESFPLTVTSAQKNPTAFYLCASSIGGLSNQPQHFGDGTRLSIL.

This rearrangement joins TRBV9 to TRBJ2-3; 8 nucleotides agree with TRBD2. The trim removed 5 bases at V and 5 bases at J, leaving 16 bases unmatched. This CDR3 is built from 17 residues. Per the germline V gene, CDR1 is SGDLS and CDR2 is YYNGEE. CDR3 loop: CASSEPPGGRAGDTQYF. CDR3 DNA: TGTGCCAGCAGTGAACCCCCGGGGGGGAGGGCCGGAGATACGCAGTATTTT. The full variable domain, rest sourced from reference TRBV9 and TRBJ2-3, is DSGVTQTPKHLITATGQRVTLRCSPRSGDLSVYWYQQSLDQGLQFLIQYYNGEERAKGNILERFSAQQFPDLHSELNLSSLELGDSALYFCASSEPPGGRAGDTQYFGPGTRLTVL.

This clone appeared a few times. The V and J genes are TRBV11-2 and TRBJ2-5, with a weak D call TRBD2 (5 bases). The CDR3 runs 11 residues. Per the germline V gene, CDR1 is SGHAT and CDR2 is FQNNGV. Trimming pared 4 bases from V and 5 bases from J, leaving 5 bases between. CDR3 bases: TGTGCCAGCAGCTCGGGGGAGACCCAGTACTTC. This translates into CASSSGETQYF.

This rearrangement joins TRBV6-5 to TRBJ1-1; TRBD1 agrees at 11 bases. J was trimmed by 5 bases and V by 5 bases; bases with no gene match: 7. The CDR3 has 15 amino acids. Looked up from germline, CDR1 is MNHEY and CDR2 is SVGAGI. CDR3 sequence reads: CASSPWTGGGTEAFF. CDR3 DNA: TGTGCCAGCAGTCCGTGGACAGGGGGCGGGACTGAAGCTTTCTTT.

The chain is built from TRBV7-9 and TRBJ1-4, with 8 nucleotides matching TRBD1. CDR3 length: 14 residues. Germline-derived CDR1 and CDR2 are SEHNR and FQNEAQ (reference sequence). V trimming: 5 bases; J trimming: 11 bases; junction bases outside the gene matches: 10. The DNA for the CDR3 is TGTGCCAGCAGCCCTCTCGGACAGGGAGATAAACTGTTTTTT. Translated, it gives CASSPLGQGDKLFF. The whole variable domain, remainder taken from reference TRBV7-9 and TRBJ1-4, is DTGVSQNPRHKITKRGQNVTFRCDPISEHNRLYWYRQTLGQGPEFLTYFQNEAQLEKSRLLSDRFSAERPKGSFSTLEIQRTEQGDSAMYLCASSPLGQGDKLFFGSGTQLSVL.